This is a list of T cell receptor beta chains from one sample in a study of blood T cell repertoires in COVID-19. Measured with immunoSEQ multiplex PCR; TCRdb has only the in-frame clones, and not every one. The sample lists about 70,000 clones; around 88% were seen once. The material sequenced was peripheral blood. These receptor sequences come from a human donor in a cohort sampled during active COVID-19. Each CDR3 is given without its conserved first and last residue.

J: TRBJ1-1; V: TRBV3-1/TRBV3-2; CDR3: ASSRAGQGVMNTEAF
J: TRBJ1-6; V: TRBV6-5; CDR3: ASSYRGTNSPLH
J: TRBJ2-5; V: TRBV7-2; CDR3: ASSLDWGGGETQY
J: TRBJ1-6; V: TRBV7-2; CDR3: ASSLAAAGGSGSPLH
J: TRBJ1-2; V: TRBV24-1; CDR3: ATSDRVYGYT
J: TRBJ2-7; V: TRBV5-1; CDR3: ASSLDRNYEQY
J: TRBJ1-5; V: TRBV28; CDR3: ASSSRSQGWGQPQH
J: TRBJ2-5; V: TRBV18; CDR3: ASSQTGFQETQY
J: TRBJ2-7; V: TRBV7-9; CDR3: ASSGLLGSQGISYEQY
J: TRBJ1-2; V: TRBV6-5; CDR3: ASRGTGWYGYT
J: TRBJ1-2; V: TRBV2; CDR3: ASRWTGGELGYT
J: TRBJ2-7; V: TRBV18; CDR3: ASSQDRSSYEQY
J: TRBJ2-2; V: TRBV9; CDR3: ASSILSANTGELF
J: TRBJ2-1; V: TRBV5-6; CDR3: ASSPGLAGGYYNEQF
J: TRBJ2-1; V: TRBV11-3; CDR3: ASSLGTTDYNEQF
J: TRBJ1-4; V: TRBV15; CDR3: ATSRGTGEEKLF
J: TRBJ2-5; V: TRBV7-2; CDR3: ASSLVGGNQETQY
J: TRBJ2-4; V: TRBV5-1; CDR3: ASSFDGTGQSKNIQY
J: TRBJ1-1; V: TRBV7-9; CDR3: ASSLATGGNTEAF
J: TRBJ2-5; V: TRBV30; CDR3: AWSAGVTQY
J: TRBJ2-7; V: TRBV4-1; CDR3: ASSQVSGGLYEQY
J: TRBJ2-5; V: TRBV7-2; CDR3: ASSPPGGGETQY
J: TRBJ1-4; V: TRBV18; CDR3: ASSPLEGANEKLF